This entry describes one T cell receptor beta chain. The antigen remains undetermined. These data come from a study of cytomegalovirus exposure and HLA in healthy donors. The germline V and J ends were trimmed by 7 bases and 3 bases, with 15 bases remaining between them. The CDR3 runs to 13 residues. Germline-derived CDR1 and CDR2 are SQVTM and ANQGSEA. PCR employed 60 Vbeta and 13 Jbeta primers. The data were produced by immunoSEQ multiplex PCR, yet TCRdb's version contains in-frame clones alone and is incomplete. The data contain about 120,000 clones, over 60% of them singletons. Notes on the study in general: There were some V segments, including TRBV6-2 and TRBV6-3, excluded as indistinguishable. The study put about 180 TCR beta chains on its list as cytomegalovirus-associated.

The rearrangement joins TRBV29-1 to TRBJ1-1; the D gene is possibly TRBD1 (5 bases). The sequence was obtained from a man younger than 30 in good health and CMV-seronegative. The sequenced material came from PBMCs. This CDR3 is CSAVGGGYTEAFF. The CDR3 coding sequence is TGCAGCGCCGTCGGGGGGGGTTACACTGAAGCTTTCTTT.